This is a list of T cell receptor beta chains from one sample in a study of cytomegalovirus exposure and HLA in healthy donors. Profiling relied on immunoSEQ multiplex PCR, and the TCRdb table lists in-frame clones only, not all of them. The repertoire holds 110,000 or so clones, with less than 85% as singletons. Material: PBMCs. These receptor sequences come from a middle-aged man in good health and CMV-seropositive. Each CDR3 is given with its conserved first and last residue. A D gene is named only where the DNA matches it firmly. Where a row states a size, it is once, few, many or the class of an expanded clone; other rows omit it.

clone_size	d_call	v_call	j_call	cdr3_aa	cdr3_nt
NA	NA	TRBV7-2	TRBJ2-7	CASSFVQGYEQYF	TGTGCCAGCAGCTTTGTACAGGGCTACGAGCAGTACTTC
NA	NA	TRBV4-3	TRBJ2-2	CASSQRNGNTGELFF	TGCGCCAGCAGCCAGCGGAACGGGAACACCGGGGAGCTGTTTTTT
NA	TRBD1	TRBV6-5	TRBJ1-3	CASRGTGGLGNTIYF	TGTGCCAGCAGGGGGACAGGGGGTCTCGGAAACACCATATATTTT
NA	NA	TRBV5-1	TRBJ2-1	CASSNTQGYEQFF	TGCGCCAGCAGCAACACCCAGGGATATGAGCAGTTCTTC
NA	TRBD1	TRBV30	TRBJ1-1	CAWSVLKGGRMNTEAFF	TGTGCCTGGAGTGTACTCAAAGGGGGCCGAATGAACACTGAAGCTTTCTTT
NA	NA	TRBV2	TRBJ2-7	CASSAGGSYEQYF	TGTGCCAGCAGTGCAGGGGGGTCCTACGAGCAGTACTTC
NA	TRBD2	TRBV9	TRBJ2-3	CASSPGLAGGYTSTDTQYF	TGTGCCAGCAGCCCGGGACTAGCGGGGGGTTATACTAGCACAGATACGCAGTATTTT
NA	TRBD1	TRBV27	TRBJ2-3	CASSRTGLGDTQYF	TGTGCCAGCAGCAGGACAGGGTTGGGAGATACGCAGTATTTT
few	TRBD1	TRBV7-2	TRBJ1-6	CASSWTGLLYNSPLHF	TGTGCCAGCAGCTGGACAGGGCTACTCTATAATTCACCCCTCCACTTT
few	NA	TRBV4-2	TRBJ1-2	CASRKEEGDSYYGYTF	TGTGCCAGCCGTAAAGAGGAGGGCGACTCCTACTATGGCTACACCTTC
once	NA	TRBV10-3	TRBJ2-2	CAISESVGYTGELFF	TGTGCCATCAGTGAGTCAGTCGGGTACACCGGGGAGCTGTTTTTT
NA	NA	TRBV19	TRBJ1-6	CASSIGPQGDSPLHF	TGTGCCAGTAGTATTGGACCCCAGGGTGACTCACCCCTCCACTTT
NA	TRBD2	TRBV7-6	TRBJ2-1	CASSLRGTGLAGGNEQFF	TGTGCCAGCAGCTTACGAGGAACGGGACTAGCGGGAGGGAATGAGCAGTTCTTC
NA	NA	TRBV14	TRBJ2-1	CASSQSTFWTTNEQFF	TGTGCCAGCAGCCAATCAACTTTTTGGACTACTAATGAGCAGTTCTTC
few	TRBD2	TRBV4-3	TRBJ2-2	CASSQAPTSGRAVGELFF	TGCGCCAGCAGCCAAGCCCCGACTAGCGGGAGGGCCGTCGGGGAGCTGTTTTTT
NA	NA	TRBV28	TRBJ1-3	CASTASPYLGNTIYF	TGTGCCAGCACCGCAAGCCCTTACCTGGGAAACACCATATATTTT
NA	TRBD2	TRBV5-1	TRBJ2-7	CASSPGGFDYEQYF	TGCGCCAGCAGCCCGGGGGGTTTCGACTACGAGCAGTACTTC
few	NA	TRBV5-6	TRBJ2-2	CASSQADVGELFF	TGTGCCAGCAGCCAGGCAGATGTCGGGGAGCTGTTTTTT